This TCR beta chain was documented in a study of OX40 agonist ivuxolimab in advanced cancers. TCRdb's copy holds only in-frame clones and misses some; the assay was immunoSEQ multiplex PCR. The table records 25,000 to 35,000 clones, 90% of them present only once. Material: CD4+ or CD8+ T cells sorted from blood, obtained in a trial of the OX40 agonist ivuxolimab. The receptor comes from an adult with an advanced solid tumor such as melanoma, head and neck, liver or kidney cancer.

The DNA for the CDR3 is TGTGCCAGCACAAGTCAGAGGGCGGCATCCTACGAGCAGTACTTC. Translating gives CASTSQRAASYEQYF. The chain carries TRBV28 and TRBJ2-7; possible D gene TRBD2, 5 bases. V was trimmed by 7 bases and J by 1 base, leaving 17 bases between them. The CDR3 length is 15 residues. Germline lookup yields CDR1 MDHEN and CDR2 SYDVKM.